The rows below give T cell receptor beta chains drawn from one sample of a study of blood T cell repertoires in COVID-19. Repertoires were generated with immunoSEQ multiplex PCR, while TCRdb's copy carries only in-frame clones and drops some. The sample shows about 400,000 clones, nearly 90% of them seen only once. Sequencing used PBMCs or T cells enriched from blood (not recorded which). The receptors here all came from a woman aged 25 to 39 who had recovered from COVID-19. CDR3s include the opening cysteine and the closing phenylalanine or tryptophan. A D gene is named only where the DNA matches it firmly. Rows may omit the clone size; those that give it use once, few, many or a size class.

cdr3_nt cdr3_aa v_call d_call j_call clone_size
TGTGCCAGCAGTTTTCTAGCGGCTAACGATGAGCAGTTCTTC CASSFLAANDEQFF TRBV27 TRBD2 TRBJ2-1 -
TGTGCCAGTAGTATTCTAGGGGGACGGTGGAACACCGGGGAGCTGTTTTTT CASSILGGRWNTGELFF TRBV19 - TRBJ2-2 once
TGCGCCAGCAGCCAAGAAATAGCGGGGGGACCCCGGGGGGAGCAGTACTTC CASSQEIAGGPRGEQYF TRBV4-1 TRBD2 TRBJ2-7 -
TGTGCCAGCAGTACTAGCGGGAGGACCTACGAGCAGTACTTC CASSTSGRTYEQYF TRBV2 TRBD2 TRBJ2-7 -
TGTGCCTGGAGTTCTGACAGGGCAAACACTGAAGCTTTCTTT CAWSSDRANTEAFF TRBV30 TRBD1 TRBJ1-1 -
TGTGCCAGCAGTGATAGGAGTCCGGCGAACACTGAAGCTTTCTTT CASSDRSPANTEAFF TRBV6-1 - TRBJ1-1 -
TGTGCCAGCAGCCAAGATCTTTCAGGGCCGCGGCCCCAGCATTTT CASSQDLSGPRPQHF TRBV4-2 - TRBJ1-5 -
TGCGCCAGCAGCCCCATCCCCAAAAACATTCAGTACTTC CASSPIPKNIQYF TRBV4-1 - TRBJ2-4 -
TGTGCCACCAGTGAAGAGGGTCGGCATCAGCCCCAGCATTTT CATSEEGRHQPQHF TRBV24-1 - TRBJ1-5 -
TGCGCCAGCAGCCAAGTTGCCCGGCCGGGACAGAGGAACACTGAAGCTTTCTTT CASSQVARPGQRNTEAFF TRBV4-1 TRBD1 TRBJ1-1 -
TGTGCCAGCAGCTTAGATGGTCGTTGGAGGGGTCAATGGGACGAGCAGTACTTC CASSLDGRWRGQWDEQYF TRBV7-2 - TRBJ2-7 few
TGCGCCAGCAGCGCTCAAGGGGGCCCCGTTGATGAGCAGTTCTTC CASSAQGGPVDEQFF TRBV5-1 TRBD1 TRBJ2-1 -
TGTGCCAGTAGTATGGGCAGAACCTCCTACGAGCAGTACTTC CASSMGRTSYEQYF TRBV19 - TRBJ2-7 -
TGTGCCAGCAGTTACTCGTGGTTCGGCACTGAAGCTTTCTTT CASSYSWFGTEAFF TRBV6-6 - TRBJ1-1 -
TGTGCCAGCAGCGCCTTACCCGAACTAGCGGTTGATACTGGAGAGCAGTACTTC CASSALPELAVDTGEQYF TRBV4-2 TRBD2 TRBJ2-7 -
TGTGCCAGCAGGGAATCACCGACTGGGTACGAGCAGTACTTC CASRESPTGYEQYF TRBV2 - TRBJ2-7 -
TGTGCCAGCAGTCTGAGTAGAGTTGGCTATGGCTACACCTTC CASSLSRVGYGYTF TRBV28 - TRBJ1-2 -
TGTGCCAGCCGGTTTCGGGGTAGCAATCAGCCCCAGCATTTT CASRFRGSNQPQHF TRBV2 - TRBJ1-5 -
TGCGCCAGCAGCCAACGGACTAGCGGGAGGGGTGAGCAGTTCTTC CASSQRTSGRGEQFF TRBV4-1 TRBD2 TRBJ2-1 -
TGCGCCAGCAGCTTGGACCGGGAGCAGTTCTTC CASSLDREQFF TRBV5-1 - TRBJ2-1 -
TGCGCCAGCAGCCAAGGGAGTGAAGCTTTCTTT CASSQGSEAFF TRBV4-1 - TRBJ1-1 -
TGTGCCAGCTCACCAACTAGCGGGGTTCTCCCCCTCGCGCAGTATTTT CASSPTSGVLPLAQYF TRBV18 TRBD2 TRBJ2-3 -
TGTGCCAGCAGTCCGACCATAAAGCGGGAGCAGTACTTC CASSPTIKREQYF TRBV27 - TRBJ2-7 -
TGTGCCAGTAGTATTTTCGAGAGGTCGTACGAGCAGTACTTC CASSIFERSYEQYF TRBV19 - TRBJ2-7 once
TGCAGTGCTAGTCCACCTCAGGTGTACCAAGAGACCCAGTACTTC CSASPPQVYQETQYF TRBV20-1 - TRBJ2-5 -
TGCGCCAGCAGCTTGTCAGGGATTAATGAAAAACTGTTTTTT CASSLSGINEKLFF TRBV5-1 - TRBJ1-4 -
TGTGCCAGCAGAACGACAGGGGACGAGCAGTACTTC CASRTTGDEQYF TRBV12-3/TRBV12-4 TRBD1 TRBJ2-7 -
TGTGCCAGCAGCCAAGACTTGACCGGGACAGGGTTCAGAATTGAGCAGTTCTTC CASSQDLTGTGFRIEQFF TRBV4-2 TRBD1 TRBJ2-1 -
TGTGCCAGCAGCTTCTACGGGAGGGGGGATACTGAAGCTTTCTTT CASSFYGRGDTEAFF TRBV7-9 - TRBJ1-1 -
TGTGCCAGCAGCGTAGGCGGGCAGTCGAACACCATATATTTT CASSVGGQSNTIYF TRBV9 - TRBJ1-3 -
TGTGCCTGGAGGTCGTACGGGGGCTCCTACAATGAGCAGTTCTTC CAWRSYGGSYNEQFF TRBV30 - TRBJ2-1 -
TGCGCCAGCAGCCTAAGCACCGGGACTAGCGCCTACAATGAGCAGTTCTTC CASSLSTGTSAYNEQFF TRBV4-1 TRBD2 TRBJ2-1 -
TGTGCCAGCAGCTTACTCAGTCCCGGGGAGCAGTTCTTC CASSLLSPGEQFF TRBV11-2 - TRBJ2-1 -
TGTGCCATCAGTGAGGGAAGCAAGCGGGAGAGGTACGAGCAGTACTTC CAISEGSKRERYEQYF TRBV10-3 TRBD2 TRBJ2-7 -
TGTGCCAGCAGACAGGGGAGCTCCTACAATGAGCAGTTCTTC CASRQGSSYNEQFF TRBV2 TRBD1 TRBJ2-1 -
TGTGCCACTGCGACTGAACAGGGTGGAGCTTTCTTT CATATEQGGAFF TRBV2 - TRBJ1-1 -
TGTGCCAGCAGTCCATCAGGGTTCGGCAATCAGCCCCAGCATTTT CASSPSGFGNQPQHF TRBV7-6 - TRBJ1-5 -
TGTGCCAGCAGCCAAGGTCGGCAGGAAGGCTCTGGGGCCAACGTCCTGACTTTC CASSQGRQEGSGANVLTF TRBV3-1/TRBV3-2 - TRBJ2-6 once
TGTGCCTGGAGCCAGGGGGCGGGAGATTCAGATACGCAGTATTTT CAWSQGAGDSDTQYF TRBV30 - TRBJ2-3 -
TGTGCCAGCAGCCAGGATCAGCGGTTCAATCAGCCCCAGCATTTT CASSQDQRFNQPQHF TRBV28 - TRBJ1-5 -
TGTGCCACTCCGTGGGGGGTCAAAGGCACCGGGGAGCTGTTTTTT CATPWGVKGTGELFF TRBV11-2 - TRBJ2-2 -
TGTGCCACCAGCAGAGGTGGGGGGAAGTCCGGGGAGCTGTTTTTT CATSRGGGKSGELFF TRBV15 - TRBJ2-2 once
TGTGCCAGCAGCACAGGGGCTGGAAACACCATATATTTT CASSTGAGNTIYF TRBV12-3/TRBV12-4 TRBD1 TRBJ1-3 -
TGCGCCAGCAGCCACGGGGACAGGAGCCCCCCCCTCCACTTT CASSHGDRSPPLHF TRBV4-1 TRBD1 TRBJ1-6 -
TGCGCCAGCAGTGAGAGCGGGGGTAGAGGGCCTCTCCACGAGCAGTACTTC CASSESGGRGPLHEQYF TRBV10-1 TRBD2 TRBJ2-7 -
TGTGCCAGCAGGGGGACAGGCGGAAACACCATATATTTT CASRGTGGNTIYF TRBV6-5 TRBD1 TRBJ1-3 -
TGTGCCAGCAGTGAAGCGGATGCAGGGAACACTGAAGCTTTCTTT CASSEADAGNTEAFF TRBV2 - TRBJ1-1 -
TGTGCCAGTAGTCTCTTAGCGGGGGGACTTTACAATGAGCAGTTCTTC CASSLLAGGLYNEQFF TRBV19 TRBD2 TRBJ2-1 -